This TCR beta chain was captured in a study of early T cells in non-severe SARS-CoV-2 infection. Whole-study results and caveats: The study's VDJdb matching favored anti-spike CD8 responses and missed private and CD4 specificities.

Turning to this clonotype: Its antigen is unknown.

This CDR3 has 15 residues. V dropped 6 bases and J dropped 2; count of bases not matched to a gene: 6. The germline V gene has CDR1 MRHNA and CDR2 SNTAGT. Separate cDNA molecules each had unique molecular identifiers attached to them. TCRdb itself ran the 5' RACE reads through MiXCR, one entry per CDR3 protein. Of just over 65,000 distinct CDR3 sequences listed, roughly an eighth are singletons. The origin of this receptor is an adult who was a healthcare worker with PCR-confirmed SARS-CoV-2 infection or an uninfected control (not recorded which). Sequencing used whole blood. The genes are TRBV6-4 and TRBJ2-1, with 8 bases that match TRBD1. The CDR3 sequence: CASRPRQGTYNEQFF. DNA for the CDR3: TGTGCCAGCAGGCCTAGACAGGGGACCTACAATGAGCAGTTCTTC.